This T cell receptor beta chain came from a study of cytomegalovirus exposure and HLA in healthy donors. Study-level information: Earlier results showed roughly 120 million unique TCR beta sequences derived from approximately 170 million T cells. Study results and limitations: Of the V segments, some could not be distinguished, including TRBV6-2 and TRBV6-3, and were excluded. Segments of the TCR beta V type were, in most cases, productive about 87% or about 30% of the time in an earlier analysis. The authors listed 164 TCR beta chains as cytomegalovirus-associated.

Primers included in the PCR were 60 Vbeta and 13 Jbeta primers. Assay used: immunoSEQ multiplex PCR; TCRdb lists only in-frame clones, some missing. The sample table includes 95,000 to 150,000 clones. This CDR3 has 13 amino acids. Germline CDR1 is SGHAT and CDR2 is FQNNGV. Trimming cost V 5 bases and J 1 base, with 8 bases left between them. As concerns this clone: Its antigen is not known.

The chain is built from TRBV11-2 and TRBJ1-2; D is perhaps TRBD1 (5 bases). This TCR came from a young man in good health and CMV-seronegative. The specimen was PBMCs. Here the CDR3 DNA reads TGTGCCAGCAGCAGACAGTTTAACTATGGCTACACCTTC. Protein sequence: CASSRQFNYGYTF. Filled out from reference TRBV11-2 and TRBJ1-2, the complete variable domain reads EAGVAQSPRYKIIEKRQSVAFWCNPISGHATLYWYQQILGQGPKLLIQFQNNGVVDDSQLPKDRFSAERLKGVDSTLKIQPAKLEDSAVYLCASSRQFNYGYTFGSGTRLTVV.